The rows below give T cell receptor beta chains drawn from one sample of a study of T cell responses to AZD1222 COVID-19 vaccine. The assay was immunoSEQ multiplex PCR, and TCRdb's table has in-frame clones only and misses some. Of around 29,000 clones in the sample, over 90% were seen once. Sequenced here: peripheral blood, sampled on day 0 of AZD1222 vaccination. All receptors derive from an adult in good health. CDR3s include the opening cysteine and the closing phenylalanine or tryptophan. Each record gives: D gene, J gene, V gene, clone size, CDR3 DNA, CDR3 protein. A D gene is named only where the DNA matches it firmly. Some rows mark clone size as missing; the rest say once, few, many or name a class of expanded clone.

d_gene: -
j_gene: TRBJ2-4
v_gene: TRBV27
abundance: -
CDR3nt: TGTGCCAGCAGTCCCATCGGGGGACCAGCCAAAAACATTCAGTACTTC
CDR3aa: CASSPIGGPAKNIQYF

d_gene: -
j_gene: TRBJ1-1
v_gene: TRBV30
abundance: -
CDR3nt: TGTGCCTGGAGTCGGACAGCCGAGGCTTTCTTT
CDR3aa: CAWSRTAEAFF

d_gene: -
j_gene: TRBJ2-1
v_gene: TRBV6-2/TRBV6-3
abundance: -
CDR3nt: TGTGCCAGCAGTTACAGCGATGAGCAGTTCTTC
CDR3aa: CASSYSDEQFF

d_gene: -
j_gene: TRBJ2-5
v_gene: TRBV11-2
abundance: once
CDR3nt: TGTGCCAGCAGCTTGCTCCAGGGTGAGGAGACCCAGTACTTC
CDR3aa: CASSLLQGEETQYF

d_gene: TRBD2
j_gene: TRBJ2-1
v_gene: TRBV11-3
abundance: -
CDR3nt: TGTGCCAGCAGCTTAGGAAGCGGGACCCCTCGGTACAATGAGCAGTTCTTC
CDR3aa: CASSLGSGTPRYNEQFF

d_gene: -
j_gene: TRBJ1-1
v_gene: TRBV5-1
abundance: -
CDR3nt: TGCGCCAGCAGCTTGGCAGGGGCCCAGACTGAAGCTTTCTTT
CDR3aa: CASSLAGAQTEAFF

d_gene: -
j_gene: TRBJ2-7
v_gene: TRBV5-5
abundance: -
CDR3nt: TGTGCCAGCAGCTTGGAAATCTACGGGACCTGGGTAGACGAGCAGTACTTC
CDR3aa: CASSLEIYGTWVDEQYF

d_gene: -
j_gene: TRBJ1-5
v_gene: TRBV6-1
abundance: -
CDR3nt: TGTGCCAGCAGTGAAGCTTACAAAAATCAGCCCCAGCATTTT
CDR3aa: CASSEAYKNQPQHF

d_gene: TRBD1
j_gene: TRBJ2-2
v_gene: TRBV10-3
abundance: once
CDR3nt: TGTGCCATCAGCTCACAGGGGGCGCTGACCGGGGAGCTGTTTTTT
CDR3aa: CAISSQGALTGELFF

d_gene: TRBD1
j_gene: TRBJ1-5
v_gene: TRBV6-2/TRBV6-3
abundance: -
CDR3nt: TGTGCCAGCAGTTACGGGGCAGGGGGAAATCAGCCCCAGCATTTT
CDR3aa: CASSYGAGGNQPQHF

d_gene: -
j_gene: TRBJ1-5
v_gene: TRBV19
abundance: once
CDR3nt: TGTGCCAGTACTCAGGGCAATCAGCCCCAGCATTTT
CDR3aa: CASTQGNQPQHF

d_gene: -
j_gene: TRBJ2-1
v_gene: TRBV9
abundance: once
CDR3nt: TGTGCCAGCGGGGGAGTAGCGGATAACAATGAGCAGTTCTTC
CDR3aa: CASGGVADNNEQFF

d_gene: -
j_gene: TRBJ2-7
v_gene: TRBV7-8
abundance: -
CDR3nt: TGTGCCAGCAGCTTAGGGCCGGGGTACGAGCAGTACTTC
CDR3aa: CASSLGPGYEQYF

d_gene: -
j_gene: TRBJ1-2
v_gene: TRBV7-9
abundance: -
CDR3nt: TGTGCCAGCAGCTTACGGGTGACAGCCGCTAGCTATGGCTACACCTTC
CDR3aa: CASSLRVTAASYGYTF

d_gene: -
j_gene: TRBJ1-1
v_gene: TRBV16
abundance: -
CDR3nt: TGTGCCAGCAGAAAGACAGGGAACACTGAAGCTTTCTTT
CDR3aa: CASRKTGNTEAFF

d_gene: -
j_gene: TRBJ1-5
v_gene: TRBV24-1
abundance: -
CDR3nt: TGTGCCACCAGTGATTTAGGGAGGGACCAGCCCCAGCATTTT
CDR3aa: CATSDLGRDQPQHF

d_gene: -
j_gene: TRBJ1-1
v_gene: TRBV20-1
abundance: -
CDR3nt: TGCAGTGCCAGGACATCACCAGAAGCTTTCTTT
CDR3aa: CSARTSPEAFF

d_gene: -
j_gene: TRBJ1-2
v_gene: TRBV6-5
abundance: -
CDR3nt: TGTGCCAGCAAACGTGAAGGGGATAACTATGGCTACACCTTC
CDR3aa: CASKREGDNYGYTF

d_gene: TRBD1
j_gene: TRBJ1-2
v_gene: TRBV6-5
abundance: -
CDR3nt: TGTGCCAGCAGTCGAGGGACAGATTATGGCTACACCTTC
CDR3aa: CASSRGTDYGYTF

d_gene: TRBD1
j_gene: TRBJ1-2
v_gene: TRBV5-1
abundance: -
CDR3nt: TGCGCCAGCGGACAGGGGATTCCCTATGGCTACACCTTC
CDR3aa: CASGQGIPYGYTF

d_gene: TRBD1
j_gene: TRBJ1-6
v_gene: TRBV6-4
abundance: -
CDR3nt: TGTGCCAGCAGTGCAGGGGGCGCAGGGAATTCACCCCTCCACTTT
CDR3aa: CASSAGGAGNSPLHF

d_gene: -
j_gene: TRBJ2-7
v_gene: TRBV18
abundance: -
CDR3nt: TGTGCCAGCTCACCACCGAGGGCAAGCTCCTACGAGCAGTACTTC
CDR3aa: CASSPPRASSYEQYF

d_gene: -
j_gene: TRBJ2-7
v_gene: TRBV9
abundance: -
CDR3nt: TGTGCCAGCAGCGTAGCTTTCCGGGGAGAGCAGTACTTC
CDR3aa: CASSVAFRGEQYF

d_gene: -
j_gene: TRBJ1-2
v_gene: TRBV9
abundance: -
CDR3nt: TGTGCCAGCAGCGTAGAGGAGTATGGCTACACCTTC
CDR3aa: CASSVEEYGYTF

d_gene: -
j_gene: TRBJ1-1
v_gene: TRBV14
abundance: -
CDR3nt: TGTGCCAGCAGCCCCCTAGGACAGTGGGGCACTGAAGCTTTCTTT
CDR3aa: CASSPLGQWGTEAFF

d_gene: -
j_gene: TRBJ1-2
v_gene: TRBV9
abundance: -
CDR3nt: TGTGCCAGCAGCGTAGAGCAGGGGCCAAACTATGGCTACACCTTC
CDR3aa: CASSVEQGPNYGYTF

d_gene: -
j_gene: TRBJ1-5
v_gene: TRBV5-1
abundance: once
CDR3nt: TGCGCCAGTCATGGGGGGGCAGGAGGCTATCCCAGCAATCAGCCCCAGCATTTT
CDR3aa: CASHGGAGGYPSNQPQHF

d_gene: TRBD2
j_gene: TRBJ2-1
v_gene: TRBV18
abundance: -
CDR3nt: TGTGCCAGCTCTGGCGGGAGGCGATCCTACAATGAGCAGTTCTTC
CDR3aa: CASSGGRRSYNEQFF

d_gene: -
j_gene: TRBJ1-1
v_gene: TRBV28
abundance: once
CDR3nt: TGTGCCAGCAGCTCCCACGGGAACACTGAAGCTTTCTTT
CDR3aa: CASSSHGNTEAFF

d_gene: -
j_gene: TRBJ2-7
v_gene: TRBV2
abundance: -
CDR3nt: TGTGCCAGCAGAACAGGCCCTATGTCCTACGAGCAGTACTTC
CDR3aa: CASRTGPMSYEQYF

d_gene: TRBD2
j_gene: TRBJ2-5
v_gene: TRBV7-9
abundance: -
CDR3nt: TGTGCCAGCAGCCCTAGCGGGGGGTACCAAGAGACCCAGTACTTC
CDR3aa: CASSPSGGYQETQYF

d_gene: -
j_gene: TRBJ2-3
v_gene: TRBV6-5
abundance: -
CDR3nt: TGTGCCAGCAGTTGGTTGGAGGGTAACACAGATACGCAGTATTTT
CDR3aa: CASSWLEGNTDTQYF

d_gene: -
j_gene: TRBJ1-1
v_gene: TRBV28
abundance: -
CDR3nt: TGTGCCAGCAGTCCGGGACCTGGGACTGAAGCTTTCTTT
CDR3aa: CASSPGPGTEAFF

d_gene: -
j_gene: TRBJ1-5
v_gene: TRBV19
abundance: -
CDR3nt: TGTGCCAGTAGAGTGCGGGAAGGAGGCAATCAGCCCCAGCATTTT
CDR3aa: CASRVREGGNQPQHF

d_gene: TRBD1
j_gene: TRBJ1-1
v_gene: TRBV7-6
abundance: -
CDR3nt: TGTGCCAGCAGCCCCAGACAGGGGGCAAACACTGAAGCTTTCTTT
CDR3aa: CASSPRQGANTEAFF

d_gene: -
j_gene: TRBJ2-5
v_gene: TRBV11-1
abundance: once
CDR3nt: TGTGCCAGCAGCTCTAGGGTTGCGGAGACCCAGTACTTC
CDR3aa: CASSSRVAETQYF